The 16 T cell receptor beta chains in this list originate from one sample, sequenced in a study of T cell clonality in common variable immunodeficiency. Measured with immunoSEQ multiplex PCR; TCRdb has only the in-frame clones, and not every one. The sample contains approximately 81,000 clones, none of them singletons. The material sequenced was peripheral blood mononuclear cells. The receptors stem from a person between 18 and 70 years old in good health.

This clone has at least ten counts. The read halts 3 residues ahead of the CDR3 end, with the missing end drawn from the germline J gene. The chain is built from TRBV19 and TRBJ1-4; tentative D call: TRBD1 (6 bases). Germline CDR1 is LNHDA and CDR2 is SQIVND (reference sequence). The length of the CDR3 is 16 residues. V lost 10 bases, J lost 2 bases, and 20 bases lay in between. The covered CDR3 bases are TGTGCCACCTCTCCCCGGGGGGCAGGCACTAATGAAAAA. This codes for CATSPRGAGTNEK. The entire CDR3 protein reads CATSPRGAGTNEKLFF.

This clone was seen many times. The observed sequence ends 3 residues before the CDR3 terminus, with the missing tail filled in from the germline J gene. The chain has TRBV7-9 and TRBJ1-1; D ambiguous. Germline V gene sequence: CDR1 SEHNR, CDR2 FQNEAQ (reference sequence). CDR3 length: 10 residues. The CDR3 spells CASSDTPAFF. The sequenced CDR3 bases are TGTGCCAGCAGCGATACTCCA.

This clone was picked up many times. The read ends 3 residues shy of where the CDR3 ends; the end is completed using the germline J gene. This sequence joins TRBV5-1 and TRBJ1-1; the D gene is possibly TRBD1 (6 bases). Germline V gene data show CDR1 as SGHRS and CDR2 as YFSETQ. This CDR3 has 15 amino acids. The sequenced CDR3 bases are TGCGCCAGCAGCTTGGCGAATGTGGACGGGACAGAA. Its protein product is CASSLANVDGTE. The complete CDR3 protein is CASSLANVDGTEAFF.

This clone was seen at least ten times. The read ends 3 residues shy of where the CDR3 ends; the end is completed using the germline J gene. The chain recombines TRBV7-6 with TRBJ2-2; 7 bases are a match to TRBD1. The CDR3 is 16 residues long. V lost 3 bases to trimming and J lost 3 bases; unmatched junction nucleotides: 7. Per germline, CDR1 SGHVS and CDR2 FNYEAQ. CDR3 protein: CASSFYDRADTGELFF. Incomplete CDR3 DNA: TGTGCCAGCAGCTTCTACGACAGGGCCGACACCGGGGAG.

This clone was seen many times. The read is 3 residues too short to cover the CDR3 end, so that end is filled in from the germline J gene. The J gene is TRBJ2-2, the V gene TRBV5-1; D possibly corresponds to TRBD2 (6 bases). The CDR3 loop spans 15 amino acids. Germline V lookup: CDR1 SGHRS, CDR2 YFSETQ. Trimming stripped 6 bases from V and 5 bases from J, with 17 bases between. The CDR3 sequence: CASIAPGVGTGELFF. Partial CDR3 DNA: TGCGCCAGCATTGCGCCGGGGGTTGGTACCGGGGAG. The variable domain in full, with the rest retrieved from reference TRBV5-1 and TRBJ2-2, is KAGVTQTPRYLIKTRGQQVTLSCSPISGHRSVSWYQQTPGQGLQFLFEYFSETQRNKGNFPGRFSGRQFSNSRSEMNVSTLELGDSALYLCASIAPGVGTGELFFGEGSRLTVL.

Comment on this clone: The read gets to within 3 residues of the CDR3 end, and the germline J gene fills in the rest. The chain uses TRBV5-3 and TRBJ2-1; 11 positions agree with TRBD2. TRBV5-3 is placed among ORFs of uncertain function. Trimming cost V 4 bases and J 7 bases; bases outside gene matches: 7. This CDR3 has 15 residues. The CDR3 DNA, read in part, is TGTGCCAGAAGCATGATAGCGGGAGGGAAGAATGAG. Translating gives CARSMIAGGKNE. In full, the CDR3 is CARSMIAGGKNEQFF.

This clone was picked up many times. From the germline J gene comes the end of the CDR3, since the read stops 3 residues before it. This chain links TRBV5-1 with TRBJ2-7; 12 nucleotides align to TRBD2. The V gene's germline CDR1 is SGHRS and CDR2 YFSETQ. The length of the CDR3 is 17 residues. J was trimmed by 4 bases and V by 4 bases; bases with no gene match: 12. The CDR3 bases that were read are TGCGCCAGCAGCCCACGCGGACTAGCGGGACGGAATTACGAG. As protein: CASSPRGLAGRNYE. The entire CDR3 protein is CASSPRGLAGRNYEQYF. Full variable domain (remainder filled in from reference TRBV5-1 and TRBJ2-7): KAGVTQTPRYLIKTRGQQVTLSCSPISGHRSVSWYQQTPGQGLQFLFEYFSETQRNKGNFPGRFSGRQFSNSRSEMNVSTLELGDSALYLCASSPRGLAGRNYEQYFGPGTRLTVT.

This clone was counted many times. The CDR3 is cut off 3 residues early in the read; its end comes from the germline J gene. J is TRBJ2-5 and V is TRBV28; D unresolved. This CDR3 is built from 12 residues. CDR1 is MDHEN and CDR2 is SYDVKM in the germline V gene. The ends were cut back, 3 bases at V and 5 bases at J, with 7 bases in the middle. The CDR3 is CASSLFLETQYF. CDR3 bases read: TGTGCCAGCAGTTTGTTCTTGGAGACC.

Ten or more counts support this clone. The read finishes 3 residues shy of the CDR3 end, and the germline J gene is used to complete it. The rearrangement links TRBV19 to TRBJ2-1; 11 bases line up with TRBD2. V lost 4 bases and J lost 0; bases outside the gene matches: 17. This CDR3 comprises 21 residues. Germline V lookup: CDR1 LNHDA, CDR2 SQIVND (reference sequence). Incomplete CDR3 DNA: TGTGCCAGTAGTACCAGGGGGGGACTAGCGGTTTTAGGGAGCTCCTACAATGAG. Protein product: CASSTRGGLAVLGSSYNE. Given in full, the CDR3 is CASSTRGGLAVLGSSYNEQFF. Filled out from reference TRBV19 and TRBJ2-1, the complete variable domain reads DGGITQSPKYLFRKEGQNVTLSCEQNLNHDAMYWYRQDPGQGLRLIYYSQIVNDFQKGDIAEGYSVSREKKESFPLTVTSAQKNPTAFYLCASSTRGGLAVLGSSYNEQFFGPGTRLTVL.

This clone has a count of ten or more. The read comes to an end 3 residues before the CDR3 does, leaving the germline J gene to fill in the end. The chain joins TRBV9 to TRBJ1-2, with 11 bases fitting TRBD1. CDR1 is SGDLS and CDR2 is YYNGEE in the germline V gene. This CDR3 is built from 16 residues. V trimming: 4 bases; J trimming: 5 bases; junction bases outside the gene matches: 10. CDR3 DNA, as far as it was read: TGTGCCAGCAGCCCTAGCGGGACAGGGGGACCTTATGGC. Translated, it gives CASSPSGTGGPYG. The full CDR3 protein is CASSPSGTGGPYGYTF.

This clone was seen repeatedly, ten times or more. From the germline J gene comes the end of the CDR3, since the read stops 3 residues before it. The chain couples TRBV7-8 to TRBJ1-2; D possibly corresponds to TRBD1 (6 bases). Trimming left V 5 bases short and J 1 base short, with 8 bases between. The CDR3 loop spans 13 amino acids. Per the germline V gene, CDR1 is SGHVS and CDR2 is FQNEAQ. CDR3 DNA, as far as it was read: TGTGCCAGCAGCGCGGACAGTAACTATGGC. Amino acid sequence: CASSADSNYG. The full CDR3 reads CASSADSNYGYTF.

This clone was recorded many times. The sequence runs out 3 residues before the end of the CDR3; the remainder is reconstructed from the germline J gene. This chain joins TRBV19 and TRBJ2-3; D remains unclear. The CDR3 runs 14 residues. Germline V gene lookup returns CDR1 LNHDA and CDR2 SQIVND (reference sequence). Trimming removed 4 bases from V and 1 base from J, with 9 bases in between. The CDR3 sequence is CASSTITGTDTQYF. The CDR3 bases that were read are TGTGCCAGTAGTACCATCACGGGCACAGATACG.

This clone was counted at least ten times. Sequencing ends 3 residues short of the CDR3 end; the germline J gene provides the rest. The chain has TRBV27 and TRBJ2-6, with D possibly being TRBD1 (5 bases). V gave up 5 bases and J gave up 1 base, with 18 bases separating them. The CDR3 is 18 residues long. Looked up from germline, CDR1 is MNHEY and CDR2 is SMNVEV (reference sequence). Partial CDR3 DNA: TGTGCCAGCAGTCACCAGGGTCGGGTCCGGTCTGGGGCCAACGTC. Translation gives CASSHQGRVRSGANV. The full-length CDR3 reads as CASSHQGRVRSGANVLTF.

This clone was observed many times. The DNA ends 3 residues before the CDR3 does, and the rest of the CDR3 is filled in from the germline J gene. J is TRBJ2-4 and V is TRBV20-1; 16 bases map to TRBD2. The trim removed 0 bases at V and 1 base at J, leaving 15 bases unmatched. This CDR3 is built from 22 residues. CDR1 is DFQATT and CDR2 is SNEGSKA in the germline V gene (reference sequence). The CDR3 here is CSARDRGLAGGPREWAKNIQYF. The CDR3 DNA, read in part, is TGCAGTGCTAGAGACCGGGGACTAGCGGGAGGGCCCCGTGAATGGGCCAAAAACATT.

This clone was counted many times. The sequence runs out 3 residues before the end of the CDR3; the remainder is reconstructed from the germline J gene. The chain is built from TRBV7-9 and TRBJ1-1; D ambiguous. From germline, CDR1 is SEHNR and CDR2 FQNEAQ (reference sequence). The CDR3 covers 13 residues. The germline V and J ends were trimmed by 4 bases and 0 bases, with 6 bases remaining between them. This CDR3 reads CASSSTMNTEAFF. The sequenced CDR3 bases are TGTGCCAGCAGCTCCACAATGAACACTGAA. The whole variable domain, filled in from reference TRBV7-9 and TRBJ1-1, reads DTGVSQNPRHKITKRGQNVTFRCDPISEHNRLYWYRQTLGQGPEFLTYFQNEAQLEKSRLLSDRFSAERPKGSFSTLEIQRTEQGDSAMYLCASSSTMNTEAFFGQGTRLTVV.

This clone has a count of ten or more. With the read ending 3 residues before the CDR3 end, the germline J gene is used to fill in that end. This chain links TRBV19 with TRBJ2-6, with 9 bases lining up with TRBD1. The germline V gene encodes CDR1 LNHDA and CDR2 SQIVND (reference sequence). V was pared by 10 bases and J by 4 bases, with 8 bases of the junction left unmatched. The CDR3 is 15 residues long. The CDR3: CATADRGSGANVLTF. The sequenced CDR3 bases are TGTGCCACCGCCGACAGGGGGTCCGGGGCCAACGTC.